This TCR beta chain was documented in a study of identical twins (dated by TCRdb to between 2015 and 2016). With regard to the full study: To test whether fetal clonotypes persist, the study used deep sequencing on TCR alpha and beta repertoires from monozygotic twins, unrelated adults of various ages, and cord blood. To rule out contamination, the twin experiments were replicated at different times with different library preparation protocols.

V and J are truncated by 1 base and 5 bases respectively, leaving an intervening sequence of 6 bases. There are 11 amino acids in the CDR3, from cysteine to phenylalanine inclusive. The kept DNA is CDR3 alone, 33 bases in frame from the first base. As encoded in the germline V gene (reference sequence), CDR1 is DFQATT while CDR2 is SNEGSKA. A word on this clonotype: It lacks a known antigen. Per-base qualities were not stored, and no clone one base away is much larger.

The method behind the library was 5' RACE. TCRdb names Illumina HiSeq 2000 as the instrument used. A universal primer binding site was introduced by template switching, and a unique molecular identifier was present in the final cDNA, enabling accurate counting of TCR cDNA molecules. First-strand cDNA for TCR alpha and beta chains was synthesized from specific primers in the conserved constant-segment region. Each cDNA library was double barcoded, with a SMART-Mk sample barcode plus Illumina barcodes, to control for contamination. TruSeq adapter sequences along with Illumina sample barcodes were introduced in two successive PCR steps. TCR alpha and beta cDNA libraries were sequenced on the Illumina HiSeq platform with custom primers. The paper's processing steps were these. MiGEC processed the raw reads to extract unique molecular identifiers, while MiXCR was used to determine the CDR3 positions. Recombination models were inferred per individual with the repgenHMM and IGoR tools using an EM algorithm. Shared clonotype analysis was performed with the tcR package in R, normalizing sharing by the product of cloneset sizes. Out-of-frame nonproductive sequences were analyzed to study raw recombination free of thymic and clonal selection effects. In TCRdb, the public reads were trimmed at Q25 with fastp and aligned with MiXCR, with productive beta chains retained. For every CDR3 protein sequence, its rows merge into one entry that carries the most common genes and DNA. It is TCRdb's table, rather than the study itself, that gives the V and J calls and clone size. The sample yields 600,000 to 800,000 distinct CDR3 sequences; approximately 21% were counted once. The leading ten clones occupy more than 4% of the sample.

Only healthy Caucasian donors were included. Three pairs of female monozygotic twins, all aged about 18 to 29 years, made up the twin cohort. RNA for TCR libraries was isolated from peripheral blood mononuclear cells. Broad study findings and their caveats: Compared with coincidental sharing between unrelated individuals, an excess of low generation-probability sequences was observed among out-of-frame TCR alpha sequences shared between twins. In monozygotic twins, out-of-frame TCR alpha sharing was systematically underestimated by recombination models, although the models agreed with sharing between unrelated individuals. Invariant T cells such as MAIT and iNKT could partly confound zero-insertion analyses, although diverse VJ usage argued against such confounding for most clonotypes. Conclusions relied on cross-sectional statistical analysis, since the same donors could not be followed over many years. Fewer insertions were carried by abundant cord blood beta clonotypes, a similar but weaker trend appeared in young adult naive repertoires, and no such trend appeared in memory repertoires. In beta out-of-frame sequences, excess twin sharing was weaker, because having fewer shared sequences lowered the signal-to-noise ratio.

The same data also contributed to another study, on T cells expressing NK-cell markers. As noted in the second study: TCR beta-chain repertoires were profiled in sorted CD3+CD56+NKG2C+, CD3+CD56+NKG2C- and CD3+CD56-NKG2C+ T-cell subsets from eight donors. Seven of the eight sequenced donors were HCMV-seropositive and one was HCMV-seronegative. In several experiments an anti-gammadeltaTCR antibody was added to restrict sorting to alphabetaTCR-expressing T cells. In more than five donors, the dominant CD3+CD56+NKG2C+ clonotypes were found to rank among the top 10 CD8+ clonotypes and to make up roughly 1.0-7.0% of CD8+ T cells. Those dominant clonotypes were again the most abundant among CD3+CD56-NKG2C+ cells in a few donors, at about 28.3-65%. Whether the expanded NKG2C-expressing T cell clones were specific for HCMV antigens remained unclear. All eight donors whose samples were sequenced were randomly selected healthy volunteers, three of them men and five women. A commercial ELISA kit detecting HCMV-specific IgG in serum was used to determine HCMV serostatus. For over five donors, unsorted PBMC were also used to sequence bulk peripheral blood T-cell repertoires. MIGEC handled demultiplexing of the reads and grouping by UMI, while MiTCR was used to assemble and quantify clonotypes. To exclude erroneous sequences, any TCR cDNA sequence not supported by at least two reads was discarded. Downstream repertoire analysis used the tcR package, and clonotypes were matched across fractions by CDR3 nucleotide sequence plus V segment. VDJmatch was used to annotate antigen specificity against VDJdb, with one amino acid substitution in CDR3 allowed.

The clonotype was recovered from a woman under 30 in good health. The sample was PBMCs. The rearranged chain carries TRBV20-1 and TRBJ2-7; D gene: possibly TRBD2, on 6 matching bases. The CDR3 reads CSARGRDEQYF. The sequence in DNA is TGCAGTGCTAGAGGGAGGGACGAGCAGTACTTC.